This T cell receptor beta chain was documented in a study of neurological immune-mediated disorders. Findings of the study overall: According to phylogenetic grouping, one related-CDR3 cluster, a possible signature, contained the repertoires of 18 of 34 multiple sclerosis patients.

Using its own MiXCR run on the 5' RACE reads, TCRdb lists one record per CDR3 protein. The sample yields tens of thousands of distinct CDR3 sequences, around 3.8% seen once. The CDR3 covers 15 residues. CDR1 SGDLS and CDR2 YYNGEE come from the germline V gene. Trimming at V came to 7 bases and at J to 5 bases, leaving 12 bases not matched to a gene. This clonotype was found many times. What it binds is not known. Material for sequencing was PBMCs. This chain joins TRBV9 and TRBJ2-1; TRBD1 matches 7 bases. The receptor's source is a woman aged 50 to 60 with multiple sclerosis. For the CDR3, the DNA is TGTGCCAGCGGAACCTCGGACAGGCAACACAATGAGCAGTTCTTC. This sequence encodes CASGTSDRQHNEQFF.